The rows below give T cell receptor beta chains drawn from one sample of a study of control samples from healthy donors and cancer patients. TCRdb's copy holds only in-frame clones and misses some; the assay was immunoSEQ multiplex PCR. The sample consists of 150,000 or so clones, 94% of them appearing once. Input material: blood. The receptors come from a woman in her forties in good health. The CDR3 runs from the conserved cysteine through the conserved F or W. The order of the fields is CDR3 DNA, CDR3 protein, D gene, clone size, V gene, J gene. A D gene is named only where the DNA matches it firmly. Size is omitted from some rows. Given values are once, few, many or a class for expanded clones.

DNA: TGTGCCAGCAGCCCGCGGGGGCTTGTCTCCACAGATACGCAGTATTTT
CDR3: CASSPRGLVSTDTQYF
D: -
size: few
V: TRBV7-9
J: TRBJ2-3

DNA: TGTGCCAGCAGTTATTACAGGGCCACTGAAGCTTTCTTT
CDR3: CASSYYRATEAFF
D: -
size: once
V: TRBV6-5
J: TRBJ1-1

DNA: TGTGCCAGCAGCAACCGGGACTTCCTCAAGGACTACGAGCAGTACTTC
CDR3: CASSNRDFLKDYEQYF
D: -
size: once
V: TRBV5-4
J: TRBJ2-7

DNA: TGTGCCTGGAGTGCCAGGGCGAGCAATCAGCCCCAGCATTTT
CDR3: CAWSARASNQPQHF
D: -
size: -
V: TRBV30
J: TRBJ1-5

DNA: TGTGCCAGCAGCAAGGAAGTCTGGGCAACAGATACGCAGTATTTT
CDR3: CASSKEVWATDTQYF
D: -
size: -
V: TRBV5-4
J: TRBJ2-3

DNA: TGTGCCAGCTCACCCCCGGGACAGATTGAGACCCAGTACTTC
CDR3: CASSPPGQIETQYF
D: TRBD1
size: once
V: TRBV18
J: TRBJ2-5

DNA: TGTGCCAGCAGCTTAGCTCGACACCCCTACGAGCAGTACTTC
CDR3: CASSLARHPYEQYF
D: -
size: -
V: TRBV7-8
J: TRBJ2-7

DNA: TGTGCCAGCGGGGCTACAGTTCTCAACTATGGCTACACCTTC
CDR3: CASGATVLNYGYTF
D: -
size: -
V: TRBV6-5
J: TRBJ1-2

DNA: TGCGCCAGCAGCCAAGCCGAGGGCACCGGGGAGCTGTTTTTT
CDR3: CASSQAEGTGELFF
D: -
size: -
V: TRBV4-3
J: TRBJ2-2

DNA: TGCGCCAGCAGCTTACAGACAGGGGAGGATACGCAGTATTTT
CDR3: CASSLQTGEDTQYF
D: TRBD1
size: -
V: TRBV5-1
J: TRBJ2-3

DNA: TGTGCCAGTAGTATAAGTTGGAACACTGAAGCTTTCTTT
CDR3: CASSISWNTEAFF
D: -
size: -
V: TRBV19
J: TRBJ1-1

DNA: TGCGCCAGCAGCCTAAGACAGGCTCAAGAGACCCAGTACTTC
CDR3: CASSLRQAQETQYF
D: -
size: -
V: TRBV5-1
J: TRBJ2-5

DNA: TGTGCCAGCGTACCGGACAGGGGTTTTGCCGAGCAGTACTTC
CDR3: CASVPDRGFAEQYF
D: TRBD1
size: few
V: TRBV6-6
J: TRBJ2-7

DNA: TGTGCCAGCAGCTTAGTTTCGGGGGCAGGGGGCGGCTATGGCTACACCTTC
CDR3: CASSLVSGAGGGYGYTF
D: TRBD1
size: -
V: TRBV7-2
J: TRBJ1-2

DNA: TGTGCCAGCAGTTTCCAAGAGACCCAGTACTTC
CDR3: CASSFQETQYF
D: -
size: -
V: TRBV27
J: TRBJ2-5

DNA: TGTGCCAGCAGTCCTACGTACCAAGAGACCCAGTACTTC
CDR3: CASSPTYQETQYF
D: -
size: -
V: TRBV27
J: TRBJ2-5

DNA: TGCAGCGTTGGTTATCGGGCTGGCTACACCTTC
CDR3: CSVGYRAGYTF
D: -
size: -
V: TRBV29-1
J: TRBJ1-2

DNA: TGTGCCAGCTCACCACTTGCCAGGTTGAAAGAGCAGTACTTC
CDR3: CASSPLARLKEQYF
D: -
size: -
V: TRBV18
J: TRBJ2-7

DNA: TGTGCCAGCAGCCCTACAGGGGATTACGCTGGCTACACCTTC
CDR3: CASSPTGDYAGYTF
D: TRBD1
size: -
V: TRBV7-9
J: TRBJ1-2

DNA: TGCGCCAGCAGCTTGGGCCCAGACGCAGGTCGGCAGTACTTC
CDR3: CASSLGPDAGRQYF
D: -
size: -
V: TRBV5-1
J: TRBJ2-7

DNA: TGTGCCAGCAGCCCGATACCCACCGGGGAGCTGTTTTTT
CDR3: CASSPIPTGELFF
D: -
size: -
V: TRBV9
J: TRBJ2-2

DNA: TGTGCCAGCAGTGCCCCTAGGGTCCGGGACAACCCTTACGAGCAGTACTTC
CDR3: CASSAPRVRDNPYEQYF
D: -
size: -
V: TRBV25-1
J: TRBJ2-7

DNA: TGTGCCATCAGTGAGTCCTTCGGGGGAAGGACCTTGTTC
CDR3: CAISESFGGRTLF
D: -
size: -
V: TRBV10-3
J: TRBJ2-7

DNA: TGTGCCAGCAGCGTAGGGGGACTGAACAATGAGCAGTTCTTC
CDR3: CASSVGGLNNEQFF
D: -
size: -
V: TRBV9
J: TRBJ2-1

DNA: TGCGCCAGCAGTGAGTCCCTAGCGGGATACAATGAGCAGTTCTTC
CDR3: CASSESLAGYNEQFF
D: TRBD2
size: -
V: TRBV10-1
J: TRBJ2-1

DNA: TGTGCCAGCAGTTGGGCTACACAGGGATCTGGAAACACCGTATATTTT
CDR3: CASSWATQGSGNTVYF
D: -
size: -
V: TRBV6-6
J: TRBJ1-3

DNA: TGTGCCAGCCTGCTGGGAGAGACCCAGTACTTC
CDR3: CASLLGETQYF
D: -
size: -
V: TRBV2
J: TRBJ2-5

DNA: TGTGCCATCAGTGAAGGGACAGGGACGTATGGCTACACCTTC
CDR3: CAISEGTGTYGYTF
D: TRBD1
size: -
V: TRBV10-3
J: TRBJ1-2

DNA: TGCGCCAGCAGCCAAGATAGGGGGATGTGGGGCTACACCTTC
CDR3: CASSQDRGMWGYTF
D: -
size: -
V: TRBV4-1
J: TRBJ1-2

DNA: TGTGCCAGCAGCTTAGCTCAGCCTTCCTATGGCTACACCTTC
CDR3: CASSLAQPSYGYTF
D: -
size: -
V: TRBV7-2
J: TRBJ1-2

DNA: TGTGCCTGGAGTCCGGACAGGGGAAACACCATATATTTT
CDR3: CAWSPDRGNTIYF
D: TRBD1
size: -
V: TRBV30
J: TRBJ1-3

DNA: TGCGCCAGCAGGCCGGGGCATTTCGGGTCTCTAGAAACTTTCTTT
CDR3: CASRPGHFGSLETFF
D: -
size: few
V: TRBV4-1
J: TRBJ1-1

DNA: TGTGCCAGCAGAAAGGGGCAGGCGATCCATGAGCAGTTCTTC
CDR3: CASRKGQAIHEQFF
D: -
size: -
V: TRBV3-1/TRBV3-2
J: TRBJ2-1

DNA: TGTGCCAGCGCGCCGGGAAGAGGCAATCAGCCCCAGCATTTT
CDR3: CASAPGRGNQPQHF
D: -
size: -
V: TRBV27
J: TRBJ1-5

DNA: TGTGCCAGCAGTTACGGTGGCTACGAGCAGTACTTC
CDR3: CASSYGGYEQYF
D: -
size: -
V: TRBV12-3/TRBV12-4
J: TRBJ2-7

DNA: TGTGCCAGCAGCCAAGAGGAGACGACCACCTACACCTTC
CDR3: CASSQEETTTYTF
D: -
size: -
V: TRBV3-1/TRBV3-2
J: TRBJ1-2

DNA: TGTGCCAGCAGTTATCCTCGAGGGGCGGGCCAAGAGACCCAGTACTTC
CDR3: CASSYPRGAGQETQYF
D: -
size: once
V: TRBV6-5
J: TRBJ2-5

DNA: TGTGCCAGCAGCTTAGGGGGATCAGATACGCAGTATTTT
CDR3: CASSLGGSDTQYF
D: -
size: -
V: TRBV11-2
J: TRBJ2-3

DNA: TGTGCCTGGAGTCCCGGGACAGCGTATAGCAATCAGCCCCAGCATTTT
CDR3: CAWSPGTAYSNQPQHF
D: TRBD1
size: -
V: TRBV30
J: TRBJ1-5

DNA: TGTGCCAGCAGCTTAGAAGGACAAATGAACACTGAAGCTTTCTTT
CDR3: CASSLEGQMNTEAFF
D: -
size: once
V: TRBV11-1
J: TRBJ1-1

DNA: TGTGCCAGCAGCTTAGCGGGTCCCGGGACGGCGAACACCGGGGAGCTGTTTTTT
CDR3: CASSLAGPGTANTGELFF
D: -
size: -
V: TRBV7-2
J: TRBJ2-2

DNA: TGTGCTAGTGGTTTGGTCGGCGGTTACTCCTACGAGCAGTACTTC
CDR3: CASGLVGGYSYEQYF
D: -
size: -
V: TRBV12-5
J: TRBJ2-7